This T cell receptor beta chain is drawn from a study of cytomegalovirus exposure and HLA in healthy donors. Germline loops: CDR1 SGHTA, CDR2 FQGNSA. CDR3 length: 14 amino acids. J was trimmed by 2 bases and V by 8 bases; bases with no gene match: 8. The PCR was carried out with 60 Vbeta primers and 13 Jbeta primers. Data came from immunoSEQ multiplex PCR; TCRdb stores just in-frame clones and leaves some out. The repertoire has around 150,000 clones, around three quarters of them found once; the top ten carry roughly 3.5%. The study, taken as a whole, reports: The study recorded over 150 TCR beta chains that were cytomegalovirus-associated. TCR association rates varied by HLA locus in a later analysis, with DRB1 highest and HLA-C lowest. It was reportedly the case that the classifier diagnosed cytomegalovirus status with high specificity and sensitivity.

In regard to this clone: Its specificity is not known.

Material for sequencing was PBMCs. The sequence was collected from a man aged 25 to 45 in good health and CMV-seropositive. The chain uses TRBV7-2 and TRBJ2-7, with TRBD2 matching 8 bases. CDR3 loop: CASRSAGGAYEQYF. The CDR3, as DNA: TGTGCCAGCCGATCGGCGGGGGGTGCCTACGAGCAGTACTTC.